Presented here are 8 T cell receptor beta chains from one specimen sequenced in a study of T cell responses to AZD1222 COVID-19 vaccine. Here immunoSEQ multiplex PCR was the method, and the copy in TCRdb shows in-frame clones only, minus some. The repertoire holds over 100,000 clones, with roughly nine tenths as singletons. The sample here was peripheral blood, taken 28 days after the second dose of the MenACWY control vaccine. These receptors originate from an adult who received the MenACWY meningococcal vaccine as a control.

The chain has TRBV18 and TRBJ2-5; no clear D. V was clipped by 4 bases and J by 4 bases, with 10 bases between them. This CDR3 is built from 13 residues. CDR1 and CDR2 (germline): KGHSH, LQKENI. The CDR3 sequence: CASSRSLSETQYF. Here the CDR3 DNA reads TGTGCCAGCTCACGATCATTATCAGAGACCCAGTACTTC.

This chain uses TRBV27 with TRBJ2-3, with D possibly matching TRBD2 (6 bases). The V and J ends lost 2 bases and 6 bases respectively, with 21 bases between them. This CDR3 is built from 17 residues. Germline CDR1 reads MNHEY; CDR2 reads SMNVEV (reference sequence). CDR3 nucleotides: TGTGCCAGCAGTTTACCGTCAATGGGGGGTGGGTCGGATACGCAGTATTTT. Its translation is CASSLPSMGGGSDTQYF.

This clone was detected once. This sequence joins TRBV12-3 or TRBV12-4 and TRBJ1-6; 8 positions agree with TRBD1. The J segment lost 10 bases and the V segment lost 6 bases, leaving 5 bases of the junction unmatched. The CDR3 extends over 13 amino acids. CDR3 sequence (DNA): TGTGCCAGCAGACAGGGGGTCTACTCACCCCTCCACTTT. Protein product: CASRQGVYSPLHF.

The count of this clone is one. The rearrangement joins TRBV28 to TRBJ2-7; D assignment may be TRBD1 or TRBD2 (7 bases each). This CDR3 has 15 residues. Trimming left V 0 bases short and J 7 bases short, with 16 bases between. From germline, CDR1 is MDHEN and CDR2 SYDVKM. CDR3 bases: TGTGCCAGCAGTTTATGGCAGGGGGGGACGAAGGAGCAGTACTTC. Amino acids: CASSLWQGGTKEQYF.

The chain couples TRBV2 to TRBJ2-1; 8 bases are shared with TRBD2. Germline V gene lookup returns CDR1 SNHLY and CDR2 FYNNEI. The CDR3 sequence is 15 residues long. V lost 2 bases and J lost 8; bases outside the gene matches: 8. CDR3 bases: TGTGCCAGCAGTGAACGAGCGGGGGAACGGGATGAGCAGTTCTTC. It codes for CASSERAGERDEQFF.

The chain couples TRBV5-1 to TRBJ2-6, with unresolved D. Germline values: CDR1 SGHRS, CDR2 YFSETQ. V was shortened by 4 bases and J by 0 bases, with 5 bases between the two germline ends. CDR3 length equals 14 residues. The CDR3 protein is CASSLSSGANVLTF. CDR3 in DNA: TGCGCCAGCAGCCTTAGCTCTGGGGCCAACGTCCTGACTTTC.

For the CDR3, the DNA is TGTGCCAGCAGCCAAGTAGAGGATTCACCCCTCCACTTT. It translates to CASSQVEDSPLHF. The rearrangement uses TRBV3-1 (or the pseudogene TRBV3-2) and TRBJ1-6; unclear D gene. Germline V gene data show CDR1 as LGHDT and CDR2 as YNNKEL (reference sequence). V lost 1 base to trimming and J lost 8 bases, with 6 bases between them. CDR3 length: 13 residues.

In this sample, this clone turned up a few times. This chain joins TRBV27 and TRBJ2-7; TRBD1 matches 7 bases. Germline loops: CDR1 MNHEY, CDR2 SMNVEV (reference sequence). Trimming removed 5 bases from V and 3 bases from J; junction bases left unmatched: 10. This CDR3 has 15 residues. CDR3 coding DNA: TGTGCCAGCAGTCCTCGGGACAGCCTAAACTACGAGCAGTACTTC. Encoded protein: CASSPRDSLNYEQYF.